This T cell receptor beta chain is drawn from a study of cytomegalovirus exposure and HLA in healthy donors. Background on the study: Out of fewer than 400 genotyped donors, roughly 83% belonged to the Caucasian-associated ancestry cluster.

The PCR used 60 Vbeta and 13 Jbeta primers. Assay: immunoSEQ multiplex PCR; the TCRdb copy retains only in-frame clones and omits some. The sample carries under 200,000 clones, about 77% recorded once. Healthy bone marrow donors made up the donors. The sequenced material came from PBMCs. The clonotype comes from a man aged 25 to 40 in good health and CMV-seronegative.

DNA of the CDR3: TGTGCCAGTAGTCTTGACAAACCCTATGGCTACACCTTC. Protein: CASSLDKPYGYTF. The chain uses TRBV19 and TRBJ1-2; D is ambiguous. The V and J ends lost 5 bases and 4 bases respectively, with 11 bases between them. This CDR3 contains 13 residues. CDR1 and CDR2 from the germline V gene are LNHDA and SQIVND (reference sequence).